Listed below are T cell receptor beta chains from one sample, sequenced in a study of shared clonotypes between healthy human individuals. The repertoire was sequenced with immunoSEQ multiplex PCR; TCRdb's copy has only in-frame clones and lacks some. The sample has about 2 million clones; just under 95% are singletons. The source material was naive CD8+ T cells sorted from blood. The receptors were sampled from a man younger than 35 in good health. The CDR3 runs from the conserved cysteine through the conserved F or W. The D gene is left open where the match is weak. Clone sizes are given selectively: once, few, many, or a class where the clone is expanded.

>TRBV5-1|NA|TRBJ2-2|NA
CASSPGTANTGELFF
TGCGCCAGCAGCCCCGGGACGGCGAACACCGGGGAGCTGTTTTTT
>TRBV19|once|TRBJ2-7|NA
CASSITGSISYEQYF
TGTGCCAGTAGTATAACGGGCAGTATTTCCTACGAGCAGTACTTC
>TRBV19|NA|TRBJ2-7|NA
CASTPGSSNEQYF
TGTGCCAGTACTCCAGGAAGTAGCAACGAGCAGTACTTC
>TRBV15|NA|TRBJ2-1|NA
CATSRDMRGGSNEQFF
TGTGCCACCAGCAGGGACATGAGGGGAGGATCCAATGAGCAGTTCTTC
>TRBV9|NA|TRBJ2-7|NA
CASSPTWGILDEQYF
TGTGCCAGCAGCCCAACCTGGGGTATACTTGACGAGCAGTACTTC
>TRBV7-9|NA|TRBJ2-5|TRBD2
CASSLGLEVVGETQYF
TGTGCCAGCAGCTTGGGACTAGAGGTGGTCGGAGAGACCCAGTACTTC
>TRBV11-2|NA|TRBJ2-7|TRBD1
CASSTGTGKYEQYF
TGTGCCAGCAGCACCGGGACAGGGAAATACGAGCAGTACTTC
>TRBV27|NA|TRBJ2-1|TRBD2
CASSLYPPLAGGRDEQFF
TGTGCCAGCAGTTTATACCCACCGCTAGCGGGGGGCCGCGATGAGCAGTTCTTC
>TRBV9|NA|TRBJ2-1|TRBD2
CASSVLGLAGVDEQFF
TGTGCCAGCAGCGTACTGGGACTAGCGGGAGTGGATGAGCAGTTCTTC
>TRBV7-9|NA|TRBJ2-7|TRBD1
CASSLEQGESYEQYF
TGTGCCAGCAGCTTGGAACAGGGGGAGTCCTACGAGCAGTACTTC
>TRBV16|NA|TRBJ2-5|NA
CASSQLVSSEQETQYF
TGTGCCAGCAGCCAACTCGTATCTAGCGAGCAAGAGACCCAGTACTTC
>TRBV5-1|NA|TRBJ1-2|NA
CASSLDRASYTF
TGCGCCAGCAGCTTGGACAGGGCCAGCTACACCTTC
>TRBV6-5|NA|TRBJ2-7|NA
CASSYSALTYEQYF
TGTGCCAGCAGTTACTCAGCGCTTACCTACGAGCAGTACTTC
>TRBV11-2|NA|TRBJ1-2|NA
CASSPSRTSPYGYTF
TGTGCCAGCAGCCCCTCCCGGACCTCTCCCTATGGCTACACCTTC
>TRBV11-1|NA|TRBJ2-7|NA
CASSLELGFYEQYF
TGTGCCAGCAGCTTAGAGTTGGGTTTCTACGAGCAGTACTTC
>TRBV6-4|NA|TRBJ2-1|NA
CASSDSGSNTDNEQFF
TGTGCCAGCAGTGACTCCGGGTCGAATACTGACAATGAGCAGTTCTTC
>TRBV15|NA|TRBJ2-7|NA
CATSRSGWEGEYEQYF
TGTGCCACCAGCAGGAGCGGATGGGAGGGGGAATACGAGCAGTACTTC
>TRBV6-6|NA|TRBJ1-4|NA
CASTTGRGANEKLFF
TGTGCCAGCACCACCGGCAGGGGAGCTAATGAAAAACTGTTTTTT
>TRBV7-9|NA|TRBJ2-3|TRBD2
CASSDGLAGLDTQYF
TGTGCCAGCAGCGACGGACTAGCGGGATTAGATACGCAGTATTTT
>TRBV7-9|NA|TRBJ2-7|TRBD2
CASSSSGELNYEQYF
TGTGCCAGCAGCTCTAGCGGTGAACTAAACTACGAGCAGTACTTC
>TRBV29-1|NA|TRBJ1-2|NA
CSVTDSNVYGYTF
TGCAGCGTTACCGACAGCAATGTCTATGGCTACACCTTC
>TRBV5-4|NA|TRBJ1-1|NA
CASSLWGEVMNTEAFF
TGTGCCAGCAGCTTGTGGGGAGAGGTCATGAACACTGAAGCTTTCTTT
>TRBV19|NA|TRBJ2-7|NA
CASSFAGAYEQYF
TGTGCCAGTAGTTTTGCAGGAGCCTACGAGCAGTACTTC
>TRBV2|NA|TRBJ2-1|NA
CASRDLLNEQFF
TGTGCCAGCAGGGACCTCCTTAATGAGCAGTTCTTC
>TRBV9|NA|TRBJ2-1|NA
CASSVASSSYNEQFF
TGTGCCAGCAGCGTAGCGTCTAGCTCCTACAATGAGCAGTTCTTC
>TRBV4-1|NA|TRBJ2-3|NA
CASSQDEGLPPDTQYF
TGCGCCAGCAGCCAAGATGAAGGACTTCCCCCAGATACGCAGTATTTT
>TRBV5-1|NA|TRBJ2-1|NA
CASSISSSEQFF
TGCGCCAGCAGCATTAGCAGCAGTGAGCAGTTCTTC
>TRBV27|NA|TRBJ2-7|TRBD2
CASSSLAGSYEQYF
TGTGCCAGCTCTAGCCTAGCGGGGTCCTACGAGCAGTACTTC
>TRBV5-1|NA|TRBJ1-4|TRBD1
CASSPRDRGTNEKLFF
TGCGCCAGCAGCCCCAGGGACAGGGGAACTAATGAAAAACTGTTTTTT
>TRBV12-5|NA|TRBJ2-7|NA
CASGRATGGPYEQYF
TGTGCTAGTGGCAGGGCCACAGGAGGACCCTACGAGCAGTACTTC
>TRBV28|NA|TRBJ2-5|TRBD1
CASSLYLGTGSSFGETQYF
TGTGCCAGCAGTTTATACCTCGGGACAGGGTCGTCGTTTGGAGAGACCCAGTACTTC
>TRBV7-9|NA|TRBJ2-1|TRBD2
CASSPSIAGGYNEQFF
TGTGCCAGCAGCCCATCTATAGCGGGAGGGTACAATGAGCAGTTCTTC
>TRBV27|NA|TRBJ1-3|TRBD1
CASSPSTGAYSGNTIYF
TGTGCCAGCAGTCCTTCTACAGGGGCCTACTCTGGAAACACCATATATTTT
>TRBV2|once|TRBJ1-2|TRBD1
CASSEDPRGKDYGYTF
TGTGCCAGCAGTGAAGACCCCAGGGGGAAGGACTATGGCTACACCTTC
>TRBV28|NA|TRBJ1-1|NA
CASSLGGPEAFF
TGTGCCAGCAGTTTGGGAGGACCTGAAGCTTTCTTT
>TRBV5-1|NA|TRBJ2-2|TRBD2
CASSSASGGAPGELFF
TGCGCCAGCAGCTCAGCTAGCGGGGGGGCCCCCGGGGAGCTGTTTTTT
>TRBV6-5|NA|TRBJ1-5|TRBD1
CASRGTAYSNQPQHF
TGTGCCAGCAGAGGGACAGCTTATAGCAATCAGCCCCAGCATTTT
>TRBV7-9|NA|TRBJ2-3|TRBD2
CASSLEGGGSTDTQYF
TGTGCCAGCAGCTTAGAAGGCGGGGGGAGCACAGATACGCAGTATTTT
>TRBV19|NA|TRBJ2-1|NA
CASSMVLAAFARDEQFF
TGTGCCAGTAGTATGGTACTAGCCGCATTCGCTAGGGATGAGCAGTTCTTC
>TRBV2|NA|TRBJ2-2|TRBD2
CASSWTSNTGELFF
TGTGCCAGCAGTTGGACTAGCAACACCGGGGAGCTGTTTTTT
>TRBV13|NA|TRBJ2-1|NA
CASSFRELEQFF
TGTGCCAGCAGCTTCCGGGAACTAGAACAGTTCTTC
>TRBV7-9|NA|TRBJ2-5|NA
CASSLEGLETQYF
TGTGCCAGCAGCTTAGAGGGGCTGGAGACCCAGTACTTC
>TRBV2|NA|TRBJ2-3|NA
CASSVPDGTDTQYF
TGTGCCAGCAGTGTACCGGACGGCACAGATACGCAGTATTTT
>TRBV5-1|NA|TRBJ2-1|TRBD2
CASSLAGTSGQMEQFF
TGCGCCAGCAGCTTGGCGGGGACTAGCGGCCAGATGGAGCAGTTCTTC
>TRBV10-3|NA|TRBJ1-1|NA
CAISPQAGTEAFF
TGTGCCATCAGCCCCCAGGCCGGGACTGAAGCTTTCTTT
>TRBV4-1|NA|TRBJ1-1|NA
CASSPGIVPGAEAFF
TGCGCCAGCAGCCCCGGGATCGTCCCGGGCGCTGAAGCTTTCTTT
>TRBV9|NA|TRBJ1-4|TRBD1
CASSPFNGQGWDEKLFF
TGTGCCAGCAGCCCTTTTAATGGACAGGGTTGGGATGAAAAACTGTTTTTT
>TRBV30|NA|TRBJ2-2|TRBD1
CAWSGETGGTGELFF
TGTGCCTGGAGTGGGGAGACAGGGGGGACCGGGGAGCTGTTTTTT
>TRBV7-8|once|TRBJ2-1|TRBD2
CASSLSGGPHEQFF
TGTGCCAGCAGCTTGAGCGGGGGGCCGCATGAGCAGTTCTTC
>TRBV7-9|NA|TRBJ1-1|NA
CASSLIFTTRHTEAFF
TGTGCCAGCAGCTTAATATTCACAACCCGGCACACTGAAGCTTTCTTT
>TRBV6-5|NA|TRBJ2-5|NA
CASRRGTLQETQYF
TGTGCCAGCAGAAGGGGGACACTCCAAGAGACCCAGTACTTC
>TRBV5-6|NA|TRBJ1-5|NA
CASSLGGRASNQPQHF
TGTGCCAGCAGCTTGGGGGGACGGGCCAGCAATCAGCCCCAGCATTTT
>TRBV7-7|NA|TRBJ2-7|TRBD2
CASSDGLAGGSEQYF
TGTGCTAGCAGCGACGGACTAGCGGGAGGTAGCGAGCAGTACTTC
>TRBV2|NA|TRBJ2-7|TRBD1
CASITSGTDSYEQYF
TGTGCCAGCATAACTTCCGGGACAGACTCCTACGAGCAGTACTTC
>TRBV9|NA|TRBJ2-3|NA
CASNTGRSADTQYF
TGTGCCAGCAACACCGGGCGATCCGCAGATACGCAGTATTTT